What follows are 7 T cell receptor beta chains derived from one specimen sequenced in a study of blood T cell repertoires in COVID-19 (dated by TCRdb to about 2020). Libraries were prepared through the immunoSEQ multiplex PCR assay. In TCRdb, the immuneACCESS table is reduced to in-frame sequences with V and J assigned. These tables do not hold every clone; where another copy was compared, an unresolved V gene accounts for under half, and the others remain unexplained. Counted in this sample were roughly 220,000 clones; under 90% of them appeared once. The leading ten clones occupy approximately 5% of the sample. Sequenced input: peripheral blood. Receptors originate from a woman aged 55-75 years who had recovered from COVID-19.

The CDR3 DNA sequence: TGTGCCAGCAGACGACAGGGGAAAGAGACCCAGTACTTC. Translated: CASRRQGKETQYF. The V call is TRBV5-4, the J call TRBJ2-5; 8 bases fit TRBD1. The junction had 3 bases not matched to a gene; V was cut back by 5 bases and J by 3 bases. Germline V gene lookup returns CDR1 SGHNT and CDR2 YYREEE (reference sequence). The length of the CDR3 is 13 residues.

This rearrangement joins TRBV18 to TRBJ1-5; 7 bases are a match to TRBD1. The CDR3 contains 13 residues. CDR1 is KGHSH, CDR2 LQKENI, per germline. V lost 6 bases to trimming and J lost 4 bases; unmatched junction nucleotides: 3. The CDR3 sequence is CASSLDRNQPQHF. CDR3 sequence (DNA): TGTGCCAGCTCGCTGGACAGGAATCAGCCCCAGCATTTT.

V usage is TRBV5-6 and J usage is TRBJ2-5; tentative D call: TRBD1 (5 bases). The CDR3 is 13 amino acids. In germline, CDR1 is SGHDT, CDR2 YYEEEE. Deletions cut 2 bases from V and 5 bases from J, with 10 bases between. The CDR3: CASSFPGLETQYF. CDR3 nucleotide sequence: TGTGCCAGCAGCTTCCCAGGGTTGGAGACCCAGTACTTC.

V and J are TRBV18 and TRBJ2-3; no clear D gene. This CDR3 has 15 amino acids. V was clipped by 6 bases and J by 0 bases, with 13 bases between them. Germline CDR1 and CDR2: KGHSH and LQKENI. The CDR3: CASSLNVHSTDTQYF. CDR3 DNA: TGTGCCAGCTCGCTAAACGTGCATAGCACAGATACGCAGTATTTT.

V usage is TRBV11-2 and J usage is TRBJ2-1; 7 nucleotides match TRBD2. The trim removed 5 bases at V and 7 bases at J, leaving 8 bases unmatched. The CDR3 loop spans 14 amino acids. Per the germline V gene, CDR1 is SGHAT and CDR2 is FQNNGV. The CDR3 coding sequence is TGTGCCAGCAGCGCCTTGCGGGGGTGGAATGAGCAGTTCTTC. Its protein product is CASSALRGWNEQFF.

V is TRBV6-5 and J is TRBJ1-2; 9 bases map to TRBD1. J lost 8 bases, V lost 4 bases, and 14 bases had no gene match. In germline, CDR1 is MNHEY, CDR2 SVGAGI. This CDR3 has 16 residues. CDR3: CASSSGTGLGIYGYTF. As DNA, the CDR3 is TGTGCCAGCAGTTCCGGGACAGGGCTAGGGATCTACGGCTACACCTTC.

The gene calls are TRBV7-8 and TRBJ1-2; a possible D gene is TRBD1 (5 bases). The CDR3 runs to 14 residues. Deletions cut 1 base from V and 5 bases from J, with 11 bases between. The germline CDR1 and CDR2 sequences are SGHVS and FQNEAQ. The CDR3 DNA is TGTGCCAGCAGCTTAGTCCCCGGGGGATATGGCTACACCTTC. Residues: CASSLVPGGYGYTF.